This T cell receptor (beta chain) was documented in a study of blood T cell repertoires in COVID-19. Background on the study: Sources were T cells, B-cell-depleted T cells, or PBMCs; the material itself was cDNA or gDNA.

Generated by immunoSEQ multiplex PCR, the TCRdb table keeps only in-frame clones and is missing some. The repertoire consists of 30,000 to 40,000 clones, with over 75% occurring once and the leading ten covering 30% to 35%. Trimming took 3 bases from V and 0 from J; bases not matched to a gene: 1. The germline V gene encodes CDR1 SEHNR and CDR2 FQNEAQ (reference sequence). This CDR3 has 14 amino acids. This chain joins TRBV7-9 and TRBJ2-7; 8 bases align to TRBD2. The TCR originated in a man between 65 and 80 years old with active COVID-19. Sequencing was carried out using peripheral blood. For the CDR3, the DNA is TGTGCCAGCAGCTTTACTAGCGGCTCCTACGAGCAGTACTTC. This translates into CASSFTSGSYEQYF.